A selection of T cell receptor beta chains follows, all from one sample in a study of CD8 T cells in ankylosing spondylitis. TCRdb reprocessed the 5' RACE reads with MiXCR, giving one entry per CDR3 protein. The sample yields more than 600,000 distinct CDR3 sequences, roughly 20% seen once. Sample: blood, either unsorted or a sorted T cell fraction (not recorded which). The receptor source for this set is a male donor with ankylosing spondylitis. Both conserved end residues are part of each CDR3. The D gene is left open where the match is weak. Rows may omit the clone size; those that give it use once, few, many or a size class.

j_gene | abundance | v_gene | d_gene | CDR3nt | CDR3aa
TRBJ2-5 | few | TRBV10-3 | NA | TGTGCCATCAGTGAGCCAAACGGACAGCAAGAGACCCAGTACTTC | CAISEPNGQQETQYF
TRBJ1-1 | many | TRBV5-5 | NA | TGTGCCAGCAGCTTGGATCCATCGGGATTGAACACTGAAGCTTTCTTT | CASSLDPSGLNTEAFF
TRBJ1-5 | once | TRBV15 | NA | TGTGCCACCAGCAGAGGAGGGACGCTGGGCAATCAGCCCCAGCATTTT | CATSRGGTLGNQPQHF
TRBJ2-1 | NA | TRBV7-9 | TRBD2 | TGTGCCAGCAGCCATAGCGGGAGTCCCTACAATGAGCAGTTCTTC | CASSHSGSPYNEQFF
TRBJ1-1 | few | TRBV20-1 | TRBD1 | TGCAGTGCTGAAGACAGGGGGCGAGGGCCCGAAGCTTTCTTT | CSAEDRGRGPEAFF
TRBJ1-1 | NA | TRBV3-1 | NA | TGTGCCAGCAGCCAAGAAATTCATGCAAACACTGAAGCTTTCTTT | CASSQEIHANTEAFF
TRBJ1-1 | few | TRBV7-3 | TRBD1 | TGTGCCAGCAGCTTATCGGCACAGGGGACTGAAGCTTTCTTT | CASSLSAQGTEAFF
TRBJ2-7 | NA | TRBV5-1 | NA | TGCGCCAGCAGCTTCAGATTAGCACGGGACGAGCAGTACTTC | CASSFRLARDEQYF
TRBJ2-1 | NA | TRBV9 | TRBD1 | TGTGCCAGCAGCGTAGCGACAGGGGGGAGTGAGCAGTTCTTC | CASSVATGGSEQFF
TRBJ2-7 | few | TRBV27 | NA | TGTGCCAGCAGTTTATCTCCCAGGGACTCCTACGAGCAGTACTTC | CASSLSPRDSYEQYF
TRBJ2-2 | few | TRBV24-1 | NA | TGTGCCACCAGTCCACAAAGGGGGGGAGTCGACACCGGGGAGCTGTTTTTT | CATSPQRGGVDTGELFF
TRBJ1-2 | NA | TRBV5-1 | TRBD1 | TGCGCCAGCAGCCCCGGGACAGGGTCGGGCTATGGCTACACCTTC | CASSPGTGSGYGYTF
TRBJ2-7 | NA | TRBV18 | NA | TGTGCCAGCTCAGGGACATTAAACTCCTACGAGCAGTACTTC | CASSGTLNSYEQYF
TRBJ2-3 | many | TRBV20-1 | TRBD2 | TGCAGTGCTAGAGCTAGCGGGAGGAGCACAGATACGCAGTATTTT | CSARASGRSTDTQYF
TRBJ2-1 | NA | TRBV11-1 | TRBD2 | TGTGCCAGCAGCTTATATGGCGGGGGGCAGGGACGGTTCGATGAGCAGTTCTTC | CASSLYGGGQGRFDEQFF
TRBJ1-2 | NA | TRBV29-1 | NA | TGCAGCGTGGCCTATGGAGGGGGTTATGGCTACACCTTC | CSVAYGGGYGYTF
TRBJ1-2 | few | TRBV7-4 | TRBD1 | TGTGCCAGCAGCAAGCCGACAGGGGATAACTATGGCTACACCTTC | CASSKPTGDNYGYTF
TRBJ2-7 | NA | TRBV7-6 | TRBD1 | TGTGCCAGCAGCTCGGGGACAGGTTCGGGTTACGAGCAGTACTTC | CASSSGTGSGYEQYF
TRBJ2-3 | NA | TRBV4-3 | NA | TGCGCCAGCAGCCAAGGTGCCCTCGGGGGCCGGGGGAAAGATACGCAGTATTTT | CASSQGALGGRGKDTQYF
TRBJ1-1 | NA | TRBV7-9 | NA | TGTGCCAGCAGCTCGCCAAAGGGGACTGAAGCTTTCTTT | CASSSPKGTEAFF
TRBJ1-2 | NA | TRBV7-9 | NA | TGTGCCAGCAGCTTAGATAACGACTATGGCTACACCTTC | CASSLDNDYGYTF
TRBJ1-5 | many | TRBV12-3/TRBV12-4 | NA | TGTGCCAGCAGTTTAGCGGAGGGGCAGCCCCAGCATTTT | CASSLAEGQPQHF
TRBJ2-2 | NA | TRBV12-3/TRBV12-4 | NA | TGTGCCAGCAGTTTCGCCTTCGCGAACACCGGGGAGCTGTTTTTT | CASSFAFANTGELFF
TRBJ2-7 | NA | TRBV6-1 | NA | TGTGCCAGCAGGATGATCGGGACTGCACGTTCGGAGCAGTACTTC | CASRMIGTARSEQYF
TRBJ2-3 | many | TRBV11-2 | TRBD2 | TGTGCCAGCAGCTCCCCCCTAGCGGTGACAGATACGCAGTATTTT | CASSSPLAVTDTQYF
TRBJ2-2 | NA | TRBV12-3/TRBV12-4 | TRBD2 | TGTGCCAGCAGTTCCAGACTAGCGGGGGGGCCGAGCACCGGGGAGCTGTTTTTT | CASSSRLAGGPSTGELFF
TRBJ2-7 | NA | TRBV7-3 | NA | TGTGCCAGCAGCTTATTCCACTCCGACGCCTACGAGCAGTACTTC | CASSLFHSDAYEQYF
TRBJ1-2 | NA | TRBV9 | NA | TGTGCCAGCAGCCCACATTCGAGTCAGAGCTATGGCTACACCTTC | CASSPHSSQSYGYTF
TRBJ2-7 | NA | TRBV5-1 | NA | TGCGCCAGCAGCTCCCGACAGTTCAGCTCCTACGAGCAGTACTTC | CASSSRQFSSYEQYF
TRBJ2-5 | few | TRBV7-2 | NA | TGTGCCAGCAGCTTACAGTTAGGTCGGGAGACCCAGTACTTC | CASSLQLGRETQYF
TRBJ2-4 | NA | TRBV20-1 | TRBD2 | TGCAGTGCGATAGCGGGAGGGTCGGACATTCAGTACTTC | CSAIAGGSDIQYF
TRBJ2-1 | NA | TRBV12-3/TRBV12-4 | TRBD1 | TGTGCCAGCAGTTCTCGGACAGGTGGTGAGCAGTTCTTC | CASSSRTGGEQFF
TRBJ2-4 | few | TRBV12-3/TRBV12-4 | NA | TGTGCCAGCAGCCAGCGGCAGGGAGGCATTCAGTACTTC | CASSQRQGGIQYF
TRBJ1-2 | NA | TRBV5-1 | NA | TGCGCCAGCAGCTTTAATGACGGCTATGGCTACACCTTC | CASSFNDGYGYTF
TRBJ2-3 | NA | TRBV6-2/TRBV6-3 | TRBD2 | TGTGCCAGCAGTAGGGACTACACAGATACGCAGTATTTT | CASSRDYTDTQYF
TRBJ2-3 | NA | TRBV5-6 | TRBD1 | TGTGCCAGCAGCCCCGGGACAGGGGCCGTAGATACGCAGTATTTT | CASSPGTGAVDTQYF
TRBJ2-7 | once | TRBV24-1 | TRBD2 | TGTGCCACCAGTGATACTAGCGGTTGTATTTCCTACGAGCAGTACTTC | CATSDTSGCISYEQYF
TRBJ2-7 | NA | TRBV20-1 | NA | TGCAGTGCTAGTGTTCTCGACGAGCAGTACTTC | CSASVLDEQYF
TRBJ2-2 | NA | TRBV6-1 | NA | TGTGCCAGCAGTCTCCTAAACAGGAGGAACACCGGGGAGCTGTTTTTT | CASSLLNRRNTGELFF
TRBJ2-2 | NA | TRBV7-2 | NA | TGTGCCAGCAGCTTAGTAGCGGTCACCGGGGAGCTGTTTTTT | CASSLVAVTGELFF
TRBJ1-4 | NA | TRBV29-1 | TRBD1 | TGCAGCGTTAACAGGGGTGAAAAACTGTTTTTT | CSVNRGEKLFF
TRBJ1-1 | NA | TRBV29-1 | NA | TGCAGCGTTGGACGGGGGAACACTGAAGCTTTCTTT | CSVGRGNTEAFF
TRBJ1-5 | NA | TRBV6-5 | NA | TGTGCCAGCAGTTACTCGGCCGTGCTGGGGAATCAGCCCCAGCATTTT | CASSYSAVLGNQPQHF
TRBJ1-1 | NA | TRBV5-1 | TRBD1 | TGCGCCAGCAGCTCTCTCCGGGACAGAGTGAACACTGAAGCTTTCTTT | CASSSLRDRVNTEAFF